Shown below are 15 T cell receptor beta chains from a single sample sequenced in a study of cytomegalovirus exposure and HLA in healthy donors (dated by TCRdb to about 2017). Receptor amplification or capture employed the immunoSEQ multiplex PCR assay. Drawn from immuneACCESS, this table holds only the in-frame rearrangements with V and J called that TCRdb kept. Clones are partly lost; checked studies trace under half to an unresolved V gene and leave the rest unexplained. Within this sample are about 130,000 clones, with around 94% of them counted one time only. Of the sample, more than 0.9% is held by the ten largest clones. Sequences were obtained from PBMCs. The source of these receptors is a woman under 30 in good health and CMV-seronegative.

CDR3 in amino acids: CASSLQGAEAFF. The CDR3 DNA is TGTGCCAGCAGCTTACAGGGGGCTGAAGCTTTCTTT. This chain uses TRBV7-9 with TRBJ1-1; 7 nucleotides match TRBD1. The V and J ends lost 2 bases and 6 bases, in that order; junction bases with no gene match: 0. In germline, CDR1 is SEHNR, CDR2 FQNEAQ (reference sequence). This CDR3 is 12 amino acids long. The entire variable domain, with the rest obtained from reference TRBV7-9 and TRBJ1-1, is as follows: DTGVSQNPRHKITKRGQNVTFRCDPISEHNRLYWYRQTLGQGPEFLTYFQNEAQLEKSRLLSDRFSAERPKGSFSTLEIQRTEQGDSAMYLCASSLQGAEAFFGQGTRLTVV.

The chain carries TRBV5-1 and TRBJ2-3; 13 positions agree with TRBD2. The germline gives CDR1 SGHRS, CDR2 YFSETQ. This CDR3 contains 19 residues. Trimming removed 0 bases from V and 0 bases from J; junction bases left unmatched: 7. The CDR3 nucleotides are TGCGCCAGCAGCTTGGCCAGGACTAGCGGGGGATCTAGCACAGATACGCAGTATTTT. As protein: CASSLARTSGGSSTDTQYF.

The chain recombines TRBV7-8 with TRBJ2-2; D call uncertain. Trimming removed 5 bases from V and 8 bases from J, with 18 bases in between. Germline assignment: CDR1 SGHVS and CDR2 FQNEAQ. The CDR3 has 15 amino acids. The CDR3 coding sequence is TGTGCCAGCAGCCGTTCTTCCCCAGGCCCGGGGGAGCTGTTTTTT. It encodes CASSRSSPGPGELFF.

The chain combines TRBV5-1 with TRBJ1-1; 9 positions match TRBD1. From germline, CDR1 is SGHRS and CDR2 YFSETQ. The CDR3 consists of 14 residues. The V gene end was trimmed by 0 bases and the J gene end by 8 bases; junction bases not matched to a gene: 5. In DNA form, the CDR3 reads TGCGCCAGCAGCTTGGATCCGGACAGGGGAGAAGCTTTCTTT. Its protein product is CASSLDPDRGEAFF.

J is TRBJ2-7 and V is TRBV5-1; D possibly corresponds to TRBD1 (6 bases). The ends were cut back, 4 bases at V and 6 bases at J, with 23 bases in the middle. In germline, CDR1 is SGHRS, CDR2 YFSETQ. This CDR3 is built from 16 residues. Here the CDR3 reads CASSPEGDGELGEQYF. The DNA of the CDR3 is TGCGCCAGCAGCCCAGAGGGGGACGGCGAACTGGGCGAGCAGTACTTC. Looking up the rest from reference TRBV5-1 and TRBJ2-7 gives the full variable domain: KAGVTQTPRYLIKTRGQQVTLSCSPISGHRSVSWYQQTPGQGLQFLFEYFSETQRNKGNFPGRFSGRQFSNSRSEMNVSTLELGDSALYLCASSPEGDGELGEQYFGPGTRLTVT.

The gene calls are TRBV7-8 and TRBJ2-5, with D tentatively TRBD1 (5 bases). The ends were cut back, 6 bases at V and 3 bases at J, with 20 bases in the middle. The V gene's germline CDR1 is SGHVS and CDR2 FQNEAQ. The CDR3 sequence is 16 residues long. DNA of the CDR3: TGTGCCAGCAGTTGGATCAGGGCACGTCAGAAAGAGACCCAGTACTTC. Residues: CASSWIRARQKETQYF.

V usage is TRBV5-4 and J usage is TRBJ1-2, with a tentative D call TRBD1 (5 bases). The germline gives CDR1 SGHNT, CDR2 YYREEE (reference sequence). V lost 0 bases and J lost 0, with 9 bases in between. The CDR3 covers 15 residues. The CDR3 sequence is CASSLGETANYGYTF. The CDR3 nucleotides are TGTGCCAGCAGCTTGGGCGAGACAGCTAACTATGGCTACACCTTC.

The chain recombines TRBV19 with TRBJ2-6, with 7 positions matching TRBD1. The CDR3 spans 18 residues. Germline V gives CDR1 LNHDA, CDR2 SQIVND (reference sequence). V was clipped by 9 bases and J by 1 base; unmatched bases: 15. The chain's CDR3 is CASSTIGQVASGANVLTF. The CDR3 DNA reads TGTGCCAGCTCGACAATCGGACAGGTTGCATCTGGGGCCAACGTCCTGACTTTC.

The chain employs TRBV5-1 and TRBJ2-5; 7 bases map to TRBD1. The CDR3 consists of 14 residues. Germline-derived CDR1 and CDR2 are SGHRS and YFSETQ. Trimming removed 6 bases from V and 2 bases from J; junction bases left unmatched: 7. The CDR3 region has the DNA TGCGCCAGCACCCCAGGGGGAGAGCAAGAGACCCAGTACTTC. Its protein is CASTPGGEQETQYF.

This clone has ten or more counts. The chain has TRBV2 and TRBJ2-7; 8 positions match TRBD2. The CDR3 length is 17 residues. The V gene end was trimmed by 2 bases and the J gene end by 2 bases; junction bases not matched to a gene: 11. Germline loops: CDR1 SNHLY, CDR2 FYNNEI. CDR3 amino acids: CASSETPGGSLTYEQYF. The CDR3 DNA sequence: TGTGCCAGCAGTGAAACCCCGGGGGGGAGTTTGACCTACGAGCAGTACTTC.

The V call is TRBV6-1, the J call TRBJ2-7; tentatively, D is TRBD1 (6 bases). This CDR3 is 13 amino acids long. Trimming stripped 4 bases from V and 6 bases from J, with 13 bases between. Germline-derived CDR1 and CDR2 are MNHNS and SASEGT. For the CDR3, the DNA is TGTGCCAGCAGTGGAAGCCCAGGGGCCGAGCAGTACTTC. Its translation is CASSGSPGAEQYF.

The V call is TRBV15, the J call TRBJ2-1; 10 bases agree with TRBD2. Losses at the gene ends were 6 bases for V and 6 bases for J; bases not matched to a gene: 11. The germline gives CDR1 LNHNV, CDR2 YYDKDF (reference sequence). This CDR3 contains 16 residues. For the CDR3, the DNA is TGTGCCACCAGAATAACCGGGACTAGCGAGGGCAATGAGCAGTTCTTC. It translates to CATRITGTSEGNEQFF.

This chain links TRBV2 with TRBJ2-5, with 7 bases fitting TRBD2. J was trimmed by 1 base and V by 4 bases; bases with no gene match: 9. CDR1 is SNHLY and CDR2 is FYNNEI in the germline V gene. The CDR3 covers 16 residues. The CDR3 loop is CASSASAGVFQETQYF. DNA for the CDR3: TGTGCCAGCAGTGCCTCCGCGGGAGTCTTCCAAGAGACCCAGTACTTC.

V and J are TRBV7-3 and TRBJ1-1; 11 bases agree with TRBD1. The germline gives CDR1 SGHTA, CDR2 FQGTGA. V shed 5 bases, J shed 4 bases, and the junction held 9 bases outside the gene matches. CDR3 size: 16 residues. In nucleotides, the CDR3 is TGTGCCAGCAGCCGTACCCCGGGACAGGGGGTCACTGAAGCTTTCTTT. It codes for CASSRTPGQGVTEAFF.

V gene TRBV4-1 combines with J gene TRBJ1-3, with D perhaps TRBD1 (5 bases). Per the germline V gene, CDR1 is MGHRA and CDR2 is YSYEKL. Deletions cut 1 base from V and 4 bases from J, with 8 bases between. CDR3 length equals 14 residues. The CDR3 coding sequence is TGCGCCAGCAGCCAAGTTGGGGCCGGAAACACCATATATTTT. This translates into CASSQVGAGNTIYF.